The next 21 T cell receptor beta chains were all read from a single sample in a study of blood T cell repertoires in COVID-19. Profiling relied on immunoSEQ multiplex PCR, and the TCRdb table lists in-frame clones only, not all of them. The table lists about 200,000 clones, roughly 80% of them singletons. Specimen: peripheral blood. Receptors were obtained from a middle-aged woman with active or convalescent COVID-19.

This clone came up a few times. This rearrangement joins TRBV11-3 to TRBJ2-7; perhaps TRBD1 as D (5 bases). Trimming took 3 bases from V and 3 from J, leaving 12 bases between them. The CDR3 is 14 amino acids. Per germline, CDR1 SGHNT and CDR2 YENEEA. The CDR3 DNA sequence: TGTGCCAGCAGCTTCCGTGGCGACAGCTACGAGCAGTACTTC. As protein: CASSFRGDSYEQYF. Full variable domain (outside the CDR3, taken from reference TRBV11-3 and TRBJ2-7): EAGVVQSPRYKIIEKKQPVAFWCNPISGHNTLYWYLQNLGQGPELLIRYENEEAVDDSQLPKDRFSAERLKGVDSTLKIQPAELGDSAVYLCASSFRGDSYEQYFGPGTRLTVT.

This rearrangement joins TRBV7-9 to TRBJ1-6; perhaps TRBD1 as D (6 bases). The CDR3 spans 15 residues. Trimming cost V 4 bases and J 5 bases, with 12 bases left between them. Germline V lookup: CDR1 SEHNR, CDR2 FQNEAQ (reference sequence). DNA of the CDR3: TGTGCCAGCAGCTCCCAGGGGTTCAATAATTCACCCCTCCACTTT. Translating it yields CASSSQGFNNSPLHF.

The chain links TRBV7-2 to TRBJ2-7; tentatively, D is TRBD1 (5 bases). Between the trimmed V and J ends, which lost 4 bases and 3 bases, there was a span of 16 bases. CDR1 and CDR2 (germline): SGHTA, FQGNSA. The CDR3 is 15 amino acids. CDR3: CASSSGRGSGYEQYF. The DNA for the CDR3 is TGTGCCAGCAGCTCCGGTAGGGGCTCGGGCTACGAGCAGTACTTC.

The chain combines TRBV6-5 with TRBJ1-2, with D tentatively TRBD1 (6 bases). CDR1 and CDR2 from the germline V gene are MNHEY and SVGAGI. This CDR3 is 12 amino acids long. Trimming took off 8 bases at V and 2 bases at J, with 9 bases between the two ends. Here the CDR3 reads CASRTVNYGYTF. For the CDR3, the DNA is TGTGCCAGCCGGACAGTCAACTATGGCTACACCTTC.

This clone occurred a few times. This rearrangement joins TRBV30 to TRBJ2-7; D is perhaps TRBD2 (6 bases). The length of the CDR3 is 12 residues. Germline lookup yields CDR1 GTSNPN and CDR2 SVGIG (reference sequence). V lost 3 bases, J lost 3 bases, and 9 bases lay in between. Here the CDR3 reads CAWSVSGYEQYF. The CDR3 region has the DNA TGTGCCTGGAGCGTTAGCGGCTACGAGCAGTACTTC.

This chain joins TRBV7-3 and TRBJ2-1; 7 bases map to TRBD2. The length of the CDR3 is 15 residues. Germline CDR1 SGHTA, CDR2 FQGTGA. Trimming at V came to 2 bases and at J to 2 bases, leaving 3 bases not matched to a gene. CDR3 loop: CASSLAGTTYNEQFF. The CDR3 nucleotides read TGTGCCAGCAGCTTAGCAGGGACTACCTACAATGAGCAGTTCTTC.

This chain uses TRBV21-1 with TRBJ2-5; TRBD1, as called in the table, went unchecked against the DNA. TRBV21-1 corresponds to a pseudogene. The CDR3 sequence is 16 residues long. CDR3 in amino acids: CASSNDRGRPQETQYF. DNA for the CDR3: TGTGCCAGCAGCAATGACAGGGGGCGCCCCCAAGAGACCCAGTACTTC.

The V and J genes are TRBV27 and TRBJ2-7; TRBD1 agrees at 7 bases. The CDR3 runs 16 residues. The J segment lost 2 bases and the V segment lost 5 bases, leaving 12 bases of the junction unmatched. Germline CDR1 MNHEY, CDR2 SMNVEV (reference sequence). The CDR3 region has the DNA TGTGCCAGCAGTACAGACCGGGACAGCGTACCCTACGAGCAGTACTTC. Residues: CASSTDRDSVPYEQYF.

The genes are TRBV7-2 and TRBJ2-7; possible D gene TRBD1, 6 bases. The CDR3 has 15 residues. Germline V gene data show CDR1 as SGHTA and CDR2 as FQGNSA. The germline V and J ends were trimmed by 4 bases and 0 bases, with 13 bases remaining between them. In DNA form, the CDR3 reads TGTGCCAGCAGCTCCCCCCGACAGGCCTCCTACGAGCAGTACTTC. Translation: CASSSPRQASYEQYF.

The J gene is TRBJ2-1, the V gene TRBV2, with 11 bases matching TRBD2. Germline loops: CDR1 SNHLY, CDR2 FYNNEI. V shed 6 bases and J 8 bases; nucleotides not matched to a gene: 9. The CDR3 runs 15 residues. The CDR3 DNA sequence: TGTGCCAGCAGCCTATATAGCGGGGGGGCCGATGAGCAGTTCTTC. It translates to CASSLYSGGADEQFF.

V is TRBV30 and J is TRBJ2-1; 11 positions agree with TRBD2. V lost 1 base, J lost 9 bases, and 8 bases stayed unmatched. The germline CDR1 and CDR2 sequences are GTSNPN and SVGIG (reference sequence). The CDR3 loop spans 15 amino acids. The CDR3 DNA reads as TGTGCCTGGAGTGCTTTAGCGGGAGGGTTGACTGAGCAGTTCTTC. Its translation: CAWSALAGGLTEQFF.

The chain carries TRBV7-9 and TRBJ1-1; D perhaps matches TRBD1 (6 bases). This CDR3 region has 13 residues. V lost 6 bases to trimming and J lost 4 bases, with 12 bases between them. CDR1 is SEHNR, CDR2 FQNEAQ, per germline (reference sequence). The chain's CDR3 is CASRFEGGTEAFF. The DNA of the CDR3 is TGTGCCAGCAGATTCGAAGGGGGCACTGAAGCTTTCTTT.

The genes are TRBV19 and TRBJ2-7; 10 nucleotides line up with TRBD1. This CDR3 contains 20 residues. V was clipped by 6 bases and J by 2 bases; unmatched bases: 22. The germline V gene has CDR1 LNHDA and CDR2 SQIVND (reference sequence). CDR3 amino acids: CASSKGHRDRGFFLAYEQYF. The CDR3, as DNA: TGTGCCAGTAGCAAGGGACACCGGGACAGGGGTTTTTTTCTCGCCTACGAGCAGTACTTC.

The chain has TRBV13 and TRBJ2-5, with TRBD1 matching over 10 bases. CDR1 is PRHDT and CDR2 is FYEKMQ in the germline V gene (reference sequence). The length of the CDR3 is 15 residues. With 3 bases clipped from V and 4 bases from J, the junction kept 5 bases outside the gene matches. The CDR3, as DNA: TGTGCCAGCAGCTTCGGGACAGGGGTATCAGAGACCCAGTACTTC. As protein: CASSFGTGVSETQYF.

The DNA of the CDR3 is TGTGCCAGTAGTATATCACTAGCGGGGAGTAACACCGGGGAGCTGTTTTTT. It is translated as CASSISLAGSNTGELFF. The V call is TRBV19, the J call TRBJ2-2, with 10 bases lining up with TRBD2. This CDR3 has 17 amino acids. The V and J ends lost 2 bases and 2 bases, in that order; junction bases with no gene match: 5. CDR1 is LNHDA and CDR2 is SQIVND in the germline V gene (reference sequence). The full variable domain, its missing parts supplied by reference TRBV19 and TRBJ2-2, is DGGITQSPKYLFRKEGQNVTLSCEQNLNHDAMYWYRQDPGQGLRLIYYSQIVNDFQKGDIAEGYSVSREKKESFPLTVTSAQKNPTAFYLCASSISLAGSNTGELFFGEGSRLTVL.

The rearrangement uses TRBV4-1 and TRBJ2-3; 8 positions match TRBD2. V lost 0 bases to trimming and J lost 3 bases; unmatched junction nucleotides: 11. Germline CDR1 is MGHRA and CDR2 is YSYEKL. The CDR3 is made up of 18 amino acids. The CDR3 loop is CASSQDPRGAGVTDTQYF. CDR3 DNA sequence: TGCGCCAGCAGCCAAGACCCCCGGGGAGCGGGGGTTACAGATACGCAGTATTTT.

The chain has TRBV21-1 and TRBJ1-1; no check of the table's D call, TRBD1, against the DNA was made. TRBV21-1 has pseudogene status. The CDR3 is 18 amino acids. CDR3 protein: CASSPHEKGHLPASEAFF. The CDR3 DNA reads TGTGCCAGCAGCCCCCATGAGAAGGGACATCTTCCGGCTAGTGAAGCTTTCTTT.

The chain carries TRBV7-2 and TRBJ1-5, with unresolved D. V lost 0 bases and J 2 bases, leaving 11 bases between the germline ends. The CDR3 spans 16 residues. CDR1 is SGHTA, CDR2 FQGNSA, per germline. This chain's CDR3 is CASSLAGTGRNQPQHF. CDR3 DNA sequence: TGTGCCAGCAGCTTAGCCGGTACGGGTCGCAATCAGCCCCAGCATTTT. Looking up the rest from reference TRBV7-2 and TRBJ1-5 gives the full variable domain: GAGVSQSPSNKVTEKGKDVELRCDPISGHTALYWYRQSLGQGLEFLIYFQGNSAPDKSGLPSDRFSAERTGGSVSTLTIQRTQQEDSAVYLCASSLAGTGRNQPQHFGDGTRLSIL.

This chain connects TRBV28 to TRBJ1-3, with D unresolved. This CDR3 is built from 15 residues. Germline V CDR1 and CDR2: MDHEN, SYDVKM. Trimming removed 4 bases at V and 0 bases at J, with 10 bases between. As DNA, the CDR3 is TGTGCCAGCAGTTCCGGGAGCCCCTCTGGAAACACCATATATTTT. This gives the protein CASSSGSPSGNTIYF.

V usage is TRBV13 and J usage is TRBJ1-6; 9 bases are shared with TRBD1. The CDR3 contains 14 residues. The V and J ends lost 4 bases and 13 bases, in that order; junction bases with no gene match: 8. CDR1 and CDR2 from the germline V gene are PRHDT and FYEKMQ (reference sequence). CDR3 protein: CASSSRDRDNPLHF. The CDR3 nucleotides are TGTGCCAGCAGCTCTAGGGACAGGGATAATCCCCTCCACTTT.

V and J are TRBV19 and TRBJ2-1; tentatively, D is TRBD1 (6 bases). V lost 3 bases to trimming and J lost 2 bases, with 11 bases between them. The CDR3 sequence is 15 residues long. Germline CDR1 LNHDA, CDR2 SQIVND (reference sequence). The CDR3 bases are TGTGCCAGTAGTATTGGGGGCTGGCCCTACAATGAGCAGTTCTTC. Encoded protein: CASSIGGWPYNEQFF. Filled out from reference TRBV19 and TRBJ2-1, the complete variable domain reads DGGITQSPKYLFRKEGQNVTLSCEQNLNHDAMYWYRQDPGQGLRLIYYSQIVNDFQKGDIAEGYSVSREKKESFPLTVTSAQKNPTAFYLCASSIGGWPYNEQFFGPGTRLTVL.